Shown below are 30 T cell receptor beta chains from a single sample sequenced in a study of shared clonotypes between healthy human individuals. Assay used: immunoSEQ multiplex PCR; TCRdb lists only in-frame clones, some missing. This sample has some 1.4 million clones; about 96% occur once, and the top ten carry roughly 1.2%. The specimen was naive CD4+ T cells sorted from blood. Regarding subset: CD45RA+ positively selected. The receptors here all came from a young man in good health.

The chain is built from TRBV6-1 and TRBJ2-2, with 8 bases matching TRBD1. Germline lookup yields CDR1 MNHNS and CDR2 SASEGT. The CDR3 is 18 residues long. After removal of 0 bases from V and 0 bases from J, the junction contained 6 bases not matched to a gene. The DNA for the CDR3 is TGTGCCAGCAGTGAAGCTGGGTGGGGACAGGCGAACACCGGGGAGCTGTTTTTT. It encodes CASSEAGWGQANTGELFF.

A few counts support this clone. Here the CDR3 reads CASSYRPSYTF. The DNA of the CDR3 is TGTGCCAGCAGTTATAGACCGTCCTACACCTTC. This chain links TRBV6-5 with TRBJ1-2; no clear D gene. CDR1 and CDR2 (germline): MNHEY, SVGAGI. The CDR3 is 11 amino acids. The V and J ends lost 3 bases and 10 bases respectively, with 9 bases between them.

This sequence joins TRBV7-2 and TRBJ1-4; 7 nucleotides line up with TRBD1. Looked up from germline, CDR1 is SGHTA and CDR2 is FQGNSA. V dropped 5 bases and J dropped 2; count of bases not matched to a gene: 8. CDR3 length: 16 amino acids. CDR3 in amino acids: CASSPQGMRTNEKLFF. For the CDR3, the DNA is TGTGCCAGCAGCCCACAGGGGATGCGCACTAATGAAAAACTGTTTTTT.

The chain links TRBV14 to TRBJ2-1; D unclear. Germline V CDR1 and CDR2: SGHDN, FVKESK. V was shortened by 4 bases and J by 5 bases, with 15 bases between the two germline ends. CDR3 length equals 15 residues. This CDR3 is CASSLNLILDNEQFF. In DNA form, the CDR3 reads TGTGCCAGCAGCCTCAACCTAATCCTCGACAATGAGCAGTTCTTC.

CDR3 nucleotides: TGTGCCACCGGCGGAGGAGGGGGGAATACGCAGTATTTT. It translates to CATGGGGGNTQYF. The chain recombines TRBV15 with TRBJ2-3; the D gene could be TRBD1 or TRBD2 (6 bases each). This CDR3 comprises 13 residues. Germline CDR1 is LNHNV and CDR2 is YYDKDF (reference sequence). Trimming shortened V by 8 bases and J by 7 bases, and 16 bases separated the two germline ends.

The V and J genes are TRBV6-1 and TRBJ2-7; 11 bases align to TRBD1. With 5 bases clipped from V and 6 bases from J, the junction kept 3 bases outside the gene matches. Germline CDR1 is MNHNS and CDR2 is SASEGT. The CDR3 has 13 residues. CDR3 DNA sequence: TGTGCCAGCAGTCCGGGACAGGGGGGCGAGCAGTACTTC. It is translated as CASSPGQGGEQYF.

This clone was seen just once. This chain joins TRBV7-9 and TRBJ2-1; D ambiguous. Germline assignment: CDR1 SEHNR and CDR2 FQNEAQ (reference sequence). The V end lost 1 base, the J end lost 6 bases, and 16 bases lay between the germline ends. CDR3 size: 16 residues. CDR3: CASSLGGVKSANEQFF. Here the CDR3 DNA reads TGTGCCAGCAGCTTAGGCGGAGTAAAATCCGCCAATGAGCAGTTCTTC. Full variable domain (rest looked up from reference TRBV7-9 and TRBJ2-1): DTGVSQNPRHKITKRGQNVTFRCDPISEHNRLYWYRQTLGQGPEFLTYFQNEAQLEKSRLLSDRFSAERPKGSFSTLEIQRTEQGDSAMYLCASSLGGVKSANEQFFGPGTRLTVL.

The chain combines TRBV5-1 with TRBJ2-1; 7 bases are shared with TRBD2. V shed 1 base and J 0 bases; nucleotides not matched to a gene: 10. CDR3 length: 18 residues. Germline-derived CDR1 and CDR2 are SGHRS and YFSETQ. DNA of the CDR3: TGCGCCAGCAGCTTGATAGGGCTAGCGGACCGCTCCTACAATGAGCAGTTCTTC. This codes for CASSLIGLADRSYNEQFF.

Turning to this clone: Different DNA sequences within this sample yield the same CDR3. The CDR3 protein is CSARDPNEQFF. As DNA, the CDR3 is TGCAGTGCTAGAGATCCGAATGAGCAGTTCTTC. The gene calls are TRBV20-1 and TRBJ2-1; D not certain. The ends were cut back, 0 bases at V and 7 bases at J, with 4 bases in the middle. CDR3 size: 11 residues. The germline gives CDR1 DFQATT, CDR2 SNEGSKA (reference sequence).

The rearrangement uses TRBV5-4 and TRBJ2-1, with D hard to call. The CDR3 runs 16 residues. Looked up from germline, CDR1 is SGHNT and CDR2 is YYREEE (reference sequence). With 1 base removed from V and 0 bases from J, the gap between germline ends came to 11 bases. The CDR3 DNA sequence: TGTGCCAGCAGCTTGAGTTTGCGGAGCTCCTACAATGAGCAGTTCTTC. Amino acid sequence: CASSLSLRSSYNEQFF.

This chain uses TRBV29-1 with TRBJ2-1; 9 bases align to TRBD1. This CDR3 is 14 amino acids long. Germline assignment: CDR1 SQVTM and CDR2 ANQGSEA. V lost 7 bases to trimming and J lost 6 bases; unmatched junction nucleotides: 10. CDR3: CSGQGGLPLNEQFF. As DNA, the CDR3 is TGCAGCGGACAGGGGGGACTTCCGCTCAATGAGCAGTTCTTC.

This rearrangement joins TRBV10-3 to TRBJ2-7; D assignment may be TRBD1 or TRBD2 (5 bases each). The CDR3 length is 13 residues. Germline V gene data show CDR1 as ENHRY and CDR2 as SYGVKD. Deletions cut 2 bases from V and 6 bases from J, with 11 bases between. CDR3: CAISEGGRVEQYF. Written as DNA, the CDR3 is TGTGCCATCAGTGAGGGGGGACGGGTCGAGCAGTACTTC.

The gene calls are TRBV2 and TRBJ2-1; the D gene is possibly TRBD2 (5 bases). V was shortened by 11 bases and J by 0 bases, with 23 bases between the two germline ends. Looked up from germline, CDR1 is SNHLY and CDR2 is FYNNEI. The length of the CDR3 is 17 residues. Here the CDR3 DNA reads TGTGCCGGAGCGGACCCCCCGGGCCTACACTCCTACAATGAGCAGTTCTTC. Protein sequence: CAGADPPGLHSYNEQFF.

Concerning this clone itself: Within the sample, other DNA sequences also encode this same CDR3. CDR3 residues: CASSLALAGTDTQYF. DNA for the CDR3: TGCGCCAGCAGCTTGGCCCTAGCGGGAACAGATACGCAGTATTTT. This sequence joins TRBV5-1 and TRBJ2-3; TRBD2 agrees at 9 bases. CDR1 and CDR2 from the germline V gene are SGHRS and YFSETQ. This CDR3 region has 15 residues. Trimming took 0 bases from V and 3 from J; bases not matched to a gene: 2. Full variable domain (outside the CDR3, taken from reference TRBV5-1 and TRBJ2-3): KAGVTQTPRYLIKTRGQQVTLSCSPISGHRSVSWYQQTPGQGLQFLFEYFSETQRNKGNFPGRFSGRQFSNSRSEMNVSTLELGDSALYLCASSLALAGTDTQYFGPGTRLTVL.

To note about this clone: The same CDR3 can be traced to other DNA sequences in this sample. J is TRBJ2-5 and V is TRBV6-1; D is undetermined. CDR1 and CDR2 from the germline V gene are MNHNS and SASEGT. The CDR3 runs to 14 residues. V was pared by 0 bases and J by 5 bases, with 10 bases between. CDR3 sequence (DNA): TGTGCCAGCAGTGAAGCGTGGGGTGGGGAGACCCAGTACTTC. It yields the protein CASSEAWGGETQYF.

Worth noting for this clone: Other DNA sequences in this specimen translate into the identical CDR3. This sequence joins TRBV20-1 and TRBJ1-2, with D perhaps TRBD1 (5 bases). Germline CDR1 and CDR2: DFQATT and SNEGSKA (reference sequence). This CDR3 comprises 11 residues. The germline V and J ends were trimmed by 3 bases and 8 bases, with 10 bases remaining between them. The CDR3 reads CSARDRDGYTF. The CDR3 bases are TGCAGTGCTAGGGACCGGGACGGCTACACCTTC.

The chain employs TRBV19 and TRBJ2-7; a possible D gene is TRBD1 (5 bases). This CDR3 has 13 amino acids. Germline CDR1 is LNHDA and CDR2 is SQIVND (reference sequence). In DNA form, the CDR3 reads TGTGACCCCCCAGGGTTACGGTCCTACGAGCAGTACTTC. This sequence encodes CDPPGLRSYEQYF.

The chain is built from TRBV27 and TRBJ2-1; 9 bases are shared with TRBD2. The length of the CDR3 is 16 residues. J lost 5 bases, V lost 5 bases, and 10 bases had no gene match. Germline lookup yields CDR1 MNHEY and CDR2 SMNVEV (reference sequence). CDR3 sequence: CASSPFSGSRDNEQFF. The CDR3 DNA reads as TGTGCCAGCAGTCCATTTAGCGGGAGTAGAGACAATGAGCAGTTCTTC.

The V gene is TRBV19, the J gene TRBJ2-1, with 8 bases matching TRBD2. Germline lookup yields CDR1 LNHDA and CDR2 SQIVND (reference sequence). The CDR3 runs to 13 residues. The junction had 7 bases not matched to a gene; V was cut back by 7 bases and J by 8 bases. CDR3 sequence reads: CASNLAGGHEQFF. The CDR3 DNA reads TGTGCCAGTAATCTAGCGGGTGGGCATGAGCAGTTCTTC.

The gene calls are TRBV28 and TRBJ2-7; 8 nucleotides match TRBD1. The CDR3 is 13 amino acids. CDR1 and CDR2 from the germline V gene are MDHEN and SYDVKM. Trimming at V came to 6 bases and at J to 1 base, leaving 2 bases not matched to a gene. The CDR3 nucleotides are TGTGCCAGCAGAGACAGGGGATCCTACGAGCAGTACTTC. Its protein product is CASRDRGSYEQYF.

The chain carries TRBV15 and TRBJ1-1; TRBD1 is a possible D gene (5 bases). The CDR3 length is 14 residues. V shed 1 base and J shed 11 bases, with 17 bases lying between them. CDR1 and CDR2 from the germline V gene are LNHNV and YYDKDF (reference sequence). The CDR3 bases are TGTGCCACCAGCAGAGCGGGGCAGGATTCTATCGCTTTCTTT. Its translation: CATSRAGQDSIAFF. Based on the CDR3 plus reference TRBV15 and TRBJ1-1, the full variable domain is DAMVIQNPRYQVTQFGKPVTLSCSQTLNHNVMYWYQQKSSQAPKLLFHYYDKDFNNEADTPDNFQSRRPNTSFCFLDIRSPGLGDTAMYLCATSRAGQDSIAFFGQGTRLTVV.

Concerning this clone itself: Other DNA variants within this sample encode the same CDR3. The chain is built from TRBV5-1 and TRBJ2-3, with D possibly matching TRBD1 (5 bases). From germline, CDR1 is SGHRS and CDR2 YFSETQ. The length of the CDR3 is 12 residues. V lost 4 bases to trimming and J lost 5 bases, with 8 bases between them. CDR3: CASSPQGDTQYF. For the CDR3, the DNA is TGCGCCAGCAGCCCCCAGGGAGATACGCAGTATTTT.

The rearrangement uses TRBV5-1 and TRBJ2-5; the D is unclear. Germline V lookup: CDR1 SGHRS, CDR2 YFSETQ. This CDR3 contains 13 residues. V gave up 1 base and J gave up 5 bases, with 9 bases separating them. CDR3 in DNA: TGCGCCAGCAGCTTGTCCCCAAGGGAGACCCAGTACTTC. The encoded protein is CASSLSPRETQYF.

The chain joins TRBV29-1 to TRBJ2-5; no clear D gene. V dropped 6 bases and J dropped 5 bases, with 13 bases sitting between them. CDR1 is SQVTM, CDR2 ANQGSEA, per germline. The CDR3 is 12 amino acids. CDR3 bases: TGCAGCGTAATGAAGGGATCGGAGACCCAGTACTTC. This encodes CSVMKGSETQYF.

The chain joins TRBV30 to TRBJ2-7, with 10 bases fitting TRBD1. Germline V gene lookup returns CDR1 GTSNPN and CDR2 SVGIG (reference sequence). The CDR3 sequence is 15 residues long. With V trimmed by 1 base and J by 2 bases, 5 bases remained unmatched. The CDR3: CAWSGGQGSAYEQYF. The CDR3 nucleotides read TGTGCCTGGAGTGGGGGACAGGGGAGCGCCTACGAGCAGTACTTC.

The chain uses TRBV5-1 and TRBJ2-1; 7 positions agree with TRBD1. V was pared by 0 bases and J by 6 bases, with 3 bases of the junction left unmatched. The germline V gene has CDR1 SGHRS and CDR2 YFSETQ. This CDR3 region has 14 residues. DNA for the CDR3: TGCGCCAGCAGCTTGGAAGGGGGCCCCAATGAGCAGTTCTTC. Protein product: CASSLEGGPNEQFF.

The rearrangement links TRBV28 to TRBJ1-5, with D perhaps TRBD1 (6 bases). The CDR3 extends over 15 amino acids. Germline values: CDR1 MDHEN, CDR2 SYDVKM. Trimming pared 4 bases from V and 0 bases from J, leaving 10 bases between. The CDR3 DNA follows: TGTGCCAGCAGTTCCCGGGGGCATAGCAATCAGCCCCAGCATTTT. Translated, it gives CASSSRGHSNQPQHF.

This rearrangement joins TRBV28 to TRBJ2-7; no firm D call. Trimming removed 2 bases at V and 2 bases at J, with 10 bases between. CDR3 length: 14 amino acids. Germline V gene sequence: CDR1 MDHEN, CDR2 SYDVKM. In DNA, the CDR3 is TGTGCCAGCAGTTTAAGGCCAGGACCCTACGAGCAGTACTTC. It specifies CASSLRPGPYEQYF.

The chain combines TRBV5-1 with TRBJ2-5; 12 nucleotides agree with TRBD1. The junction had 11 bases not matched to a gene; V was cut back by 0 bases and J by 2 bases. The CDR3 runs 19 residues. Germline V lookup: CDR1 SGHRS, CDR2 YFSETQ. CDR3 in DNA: TGCGCCAGCAGCTTGGCCCGGGACAGGGGGCGAGAAGTACAAGAGACCCAGTACTTC. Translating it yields CASSLARDRGREVQETQYF.

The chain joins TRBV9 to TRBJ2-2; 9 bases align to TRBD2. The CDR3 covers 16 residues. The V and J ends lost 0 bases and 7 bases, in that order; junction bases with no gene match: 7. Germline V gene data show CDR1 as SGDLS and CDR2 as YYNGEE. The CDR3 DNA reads TGTGCCAGCAGCGTAGTAAGCGGGAGGTCCGTCGGGGAGCTGTTTTTT. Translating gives CASSVVSGRSVGELFF.